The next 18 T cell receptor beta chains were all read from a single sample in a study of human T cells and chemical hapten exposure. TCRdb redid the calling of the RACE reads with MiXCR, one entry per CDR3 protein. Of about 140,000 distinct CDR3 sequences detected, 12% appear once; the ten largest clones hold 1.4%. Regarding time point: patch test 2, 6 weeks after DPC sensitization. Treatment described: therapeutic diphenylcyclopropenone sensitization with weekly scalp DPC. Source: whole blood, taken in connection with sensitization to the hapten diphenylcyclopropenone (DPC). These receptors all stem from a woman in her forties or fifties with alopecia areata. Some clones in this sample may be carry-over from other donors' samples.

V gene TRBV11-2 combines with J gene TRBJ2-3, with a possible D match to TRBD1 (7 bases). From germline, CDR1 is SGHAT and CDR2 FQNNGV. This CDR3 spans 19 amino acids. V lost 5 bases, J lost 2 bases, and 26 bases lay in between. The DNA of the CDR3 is TGTGCCAGCAGCCTACCAGGGGGGCAGAGCAAATGGGACACAGATACGCAGTATTTT. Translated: CASSLPGGQSKWDTDTQYF.

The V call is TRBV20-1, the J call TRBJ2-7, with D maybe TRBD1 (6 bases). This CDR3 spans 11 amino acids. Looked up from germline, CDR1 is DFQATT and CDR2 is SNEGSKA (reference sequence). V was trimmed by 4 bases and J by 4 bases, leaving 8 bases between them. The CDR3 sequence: CSAKGEYEQYF. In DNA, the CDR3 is TGCAGTGCTAAGGGGGAGTACGAGCAGTACTTC.

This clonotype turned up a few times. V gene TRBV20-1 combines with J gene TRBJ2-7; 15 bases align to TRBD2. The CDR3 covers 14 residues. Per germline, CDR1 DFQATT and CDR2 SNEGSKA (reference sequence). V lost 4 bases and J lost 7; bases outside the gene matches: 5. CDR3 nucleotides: TGCAGTGCTAAGGCCGGGACTAGCGGGAGGGAGCAGTACTTC. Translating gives CSAKAGTSGREQYF.

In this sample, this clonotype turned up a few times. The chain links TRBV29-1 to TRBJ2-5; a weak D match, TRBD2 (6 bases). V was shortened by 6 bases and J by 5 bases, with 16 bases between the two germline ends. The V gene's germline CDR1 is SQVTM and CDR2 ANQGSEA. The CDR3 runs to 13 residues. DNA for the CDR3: TGCAGCGTGGGAGGCCGGGCGTCGGAGACCCAGTACTTC. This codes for CSVGGRASETQYF.

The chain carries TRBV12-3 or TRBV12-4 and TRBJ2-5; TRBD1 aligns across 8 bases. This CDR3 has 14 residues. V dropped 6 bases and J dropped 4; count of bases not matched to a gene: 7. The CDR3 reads CASRRQGPGETQYF. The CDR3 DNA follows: TGTGCCAGCAGGAGACAGGGGCCGGGAGAGACCCAGTACTTC.

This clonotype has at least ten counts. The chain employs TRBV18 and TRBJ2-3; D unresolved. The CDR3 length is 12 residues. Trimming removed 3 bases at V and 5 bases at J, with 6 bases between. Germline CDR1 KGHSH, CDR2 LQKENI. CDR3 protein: CASSPTQDTQYF. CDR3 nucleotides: TGTGCCAGCTCACCCACGCAAGATACGCAGTATTTT.

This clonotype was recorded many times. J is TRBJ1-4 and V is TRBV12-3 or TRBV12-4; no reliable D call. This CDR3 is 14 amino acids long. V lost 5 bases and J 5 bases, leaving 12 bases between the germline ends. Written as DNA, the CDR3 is TGTGCCAGCAGTCCCACGGGCACGAATGAAAAACTGTTTTTT. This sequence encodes CASSPTGTNEKLFF.

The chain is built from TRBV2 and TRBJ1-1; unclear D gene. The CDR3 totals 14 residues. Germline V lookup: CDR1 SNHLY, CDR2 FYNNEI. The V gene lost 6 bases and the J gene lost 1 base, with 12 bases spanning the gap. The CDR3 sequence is CASRPFMGNTEAFF. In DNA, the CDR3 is TGTGCCAGCAGGCCTTTCATGGGGAACACTGAAGCTTTCTTT.

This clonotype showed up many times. CDR3 coding DNA: TGTGCCAGCAGTTGGGGCGGGTTGGACTACGAGCAGTACTTC. This codes for CASSWGGLDYEQYF. J is TRBJ2-7 and V is TRBV12-3 or TRBV12-4; tentatively, D is TRBD1 or TRBD2 (5 bases each). This CDR3 is 14 amino acids long. The ends were cut back, 4 bases at V and 3 bases at J, with 13 bases in the middle.

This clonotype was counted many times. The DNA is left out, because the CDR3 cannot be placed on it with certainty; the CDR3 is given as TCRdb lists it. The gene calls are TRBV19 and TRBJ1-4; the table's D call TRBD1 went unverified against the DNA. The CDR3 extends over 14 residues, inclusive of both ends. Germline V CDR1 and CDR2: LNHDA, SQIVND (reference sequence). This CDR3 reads CASTSDRVNEKLFF.

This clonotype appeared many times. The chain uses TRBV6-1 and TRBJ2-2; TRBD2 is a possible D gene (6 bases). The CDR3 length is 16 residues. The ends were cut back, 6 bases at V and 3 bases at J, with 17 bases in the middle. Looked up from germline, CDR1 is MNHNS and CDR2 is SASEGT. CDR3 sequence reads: CASRPGLDSYTGELFF. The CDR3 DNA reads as TGTGCCAGCAGACCGGGACTCGATTCTTACACCGGGGAGCTGTTTTTT.

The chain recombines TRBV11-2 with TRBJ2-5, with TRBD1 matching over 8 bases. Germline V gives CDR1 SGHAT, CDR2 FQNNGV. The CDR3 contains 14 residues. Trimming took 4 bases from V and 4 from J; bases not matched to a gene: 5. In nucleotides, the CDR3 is TGTGCCAGCAGCTCCCATGGGACAGGAGAGACCCAGTACTTC. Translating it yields CASSSHGTGETQYF.

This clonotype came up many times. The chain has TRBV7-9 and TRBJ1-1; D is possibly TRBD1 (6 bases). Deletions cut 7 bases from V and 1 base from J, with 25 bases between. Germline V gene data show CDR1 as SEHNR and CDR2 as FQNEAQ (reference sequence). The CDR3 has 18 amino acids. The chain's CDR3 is CASTDRDKVLLGNTEAFF. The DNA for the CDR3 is TGTGCCAGCACTGACCGGGACAAGGTTCTCCTCGGGAACACTGAAGCTTTCTTT. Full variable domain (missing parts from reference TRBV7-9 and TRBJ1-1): DTGVSQNPRHKITKRGQNVTFRCDPISEHNRLYWYRQTLGQGPEFLTYFQNEAQLEKSRLLSDRFSAERPKGSFSTLEIQRTEQGDSAMYLCASTDRDKVLLGNTEAFFGQGTRLTVV.

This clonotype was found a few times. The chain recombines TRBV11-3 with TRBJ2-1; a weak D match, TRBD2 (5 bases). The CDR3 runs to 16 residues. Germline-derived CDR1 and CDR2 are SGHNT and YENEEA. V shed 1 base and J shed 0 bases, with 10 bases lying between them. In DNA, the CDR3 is TGTGCCAGCAGCTTAGTCGGACTTCGCTCCTACAATGAGCAGTTCTTC. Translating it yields CASSLVGLRSYNEQFF.

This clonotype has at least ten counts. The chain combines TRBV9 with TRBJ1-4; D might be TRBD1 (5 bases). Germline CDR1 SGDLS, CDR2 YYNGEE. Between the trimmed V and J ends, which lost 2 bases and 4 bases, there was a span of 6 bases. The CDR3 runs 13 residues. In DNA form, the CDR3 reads TGTGCCAGCAGCGTGGGGCTTAATGAAAAACTGTTTTTT. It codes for CASSVGLNEKLFF.

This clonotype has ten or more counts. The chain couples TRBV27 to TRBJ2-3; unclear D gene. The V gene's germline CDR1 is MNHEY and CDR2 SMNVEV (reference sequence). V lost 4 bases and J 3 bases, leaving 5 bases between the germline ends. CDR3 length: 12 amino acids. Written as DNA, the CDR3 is TGTGCCAGCAGTTATGGAACAGATACGCAGTATTTT. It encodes CASSYGTDTQYF.

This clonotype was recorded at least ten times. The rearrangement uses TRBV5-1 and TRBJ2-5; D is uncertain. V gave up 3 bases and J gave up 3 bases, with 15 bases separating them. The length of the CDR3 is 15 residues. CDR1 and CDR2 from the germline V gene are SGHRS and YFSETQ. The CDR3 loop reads CASSSGLGVKETQYF. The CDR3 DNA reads TGCGCCAGCAGCTCCGGTTTAGGAGTCAAAGAGACCCAGTACTTC. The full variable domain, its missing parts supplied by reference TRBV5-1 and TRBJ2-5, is KAGVTQTPRYLIKTRGQQVTLSCSPISGHRSVSWYQQTPGQGLQFLFEYFSETQRNKGNFPGRFSGRQFSNSRSEMNVSTLELGDSALYLCASSSGLGVKETQYFGPGTRLLVL.

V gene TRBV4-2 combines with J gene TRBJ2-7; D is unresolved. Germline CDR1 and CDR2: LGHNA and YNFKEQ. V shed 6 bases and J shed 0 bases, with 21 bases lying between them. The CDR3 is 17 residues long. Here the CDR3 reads CASSHLPLDGASYEQYF. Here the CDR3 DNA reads TGTGCCAGCAGTCACCTCCCCCTGGATGGAGCCTCCTACGAGCAGTACTTC.